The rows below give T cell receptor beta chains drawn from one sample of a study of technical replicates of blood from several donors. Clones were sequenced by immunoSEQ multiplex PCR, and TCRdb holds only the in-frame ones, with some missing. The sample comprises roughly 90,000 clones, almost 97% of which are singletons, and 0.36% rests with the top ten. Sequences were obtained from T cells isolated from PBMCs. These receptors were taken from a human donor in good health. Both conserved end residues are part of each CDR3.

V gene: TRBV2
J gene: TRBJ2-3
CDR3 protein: CASRYRVGTDTQYF

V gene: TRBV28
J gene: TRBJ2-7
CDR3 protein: CASSQKDRGLYEQYF

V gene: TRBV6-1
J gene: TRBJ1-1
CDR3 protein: CASSEPRNQAFF

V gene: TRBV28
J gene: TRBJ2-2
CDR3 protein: CASSFVGGRRYTGELFF

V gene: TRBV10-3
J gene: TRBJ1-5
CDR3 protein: CAISGYSGVQPQHF

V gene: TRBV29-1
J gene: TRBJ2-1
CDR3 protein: CSVDTSGSYNEQFF

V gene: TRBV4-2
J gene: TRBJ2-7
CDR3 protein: CASSQAGLKHEQYF

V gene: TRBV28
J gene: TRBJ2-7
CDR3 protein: CASFSGTVAYEQYF

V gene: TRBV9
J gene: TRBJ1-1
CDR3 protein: CASSVEGQGANTEAFF

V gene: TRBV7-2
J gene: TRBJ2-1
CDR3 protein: CASSLFPGSSYNEQFF

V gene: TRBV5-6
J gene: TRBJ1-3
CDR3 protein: CASRYLQGTGNTIYF

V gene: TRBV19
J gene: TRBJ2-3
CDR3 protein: CASSDGTGGGTDTQYF

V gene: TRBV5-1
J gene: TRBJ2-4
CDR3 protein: CASSLEATSVKNIQYF

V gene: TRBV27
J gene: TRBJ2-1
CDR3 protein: CASSLTSFNEQFF

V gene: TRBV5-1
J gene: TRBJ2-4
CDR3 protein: CASSLSGTGWFSFNIQYF

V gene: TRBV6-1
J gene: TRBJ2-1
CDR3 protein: CASNPGLADNEQFF

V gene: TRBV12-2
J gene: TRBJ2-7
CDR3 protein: CASRLAGGEQYF

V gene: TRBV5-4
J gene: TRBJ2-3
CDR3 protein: CASSLGQGITDTQYF

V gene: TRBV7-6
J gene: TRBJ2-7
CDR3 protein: CASSFSIGTGLQEQYF

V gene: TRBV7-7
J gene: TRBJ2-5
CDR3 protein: CASSLGGPVQETQYF

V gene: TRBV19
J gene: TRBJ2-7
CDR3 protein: CASSAGQGLEQYF

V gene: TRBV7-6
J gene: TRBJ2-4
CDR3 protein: CASSSQYRGKQNIQYF

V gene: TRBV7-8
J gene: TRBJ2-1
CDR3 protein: CASSLRYVGTSFYNEQFF